A selection of T cell receptor beta chains follows, all from one sample in a study of CD8 T cells in Susac syndrome. TCRdb re-called the immunoSEQ multiplex PCR reads through MiXCR, storing one row per CDR3 protein. The sample contains 150,000 to 200,000 distinct CDR3 sequences, 80% to 95% of which appear only once. The specimen was CD4+ T cells from PBMCs. The receptors were sampled from a human donor in good health. Both conserved end residues are part of each CDR3. A D gene is named only where the DNA matches it firmly. Some rows have no size entry. The others give once, few or many, or a class for an expanded clone.

CDR3: CASSDNARGYGYTF
DNA: TGTGCCAGCAGTGATAATGCCAGGGGCTATGGCTACACCTTC
V: TRBV2
size: .
J: TRBJ1-2
D: .

CDR3: CASSPDRTPEQYF
DNA: TGTGCCAGCAGTCCAGACAGGACCCCCGAGCAGTACTTC
V: TRBV27
size: .
J: TRBJ2-7
D: .

CDR3: CASSRDGGNTEAFF
DNA: TGTGCCAGCTCACGGGACGGGGGGAACACTGAAGCTTTCTTT
V: TRBV18
size: .
J: TRBJ1-1
D: .

CDR3: CATSLIYNEQFF
DNA: TGTGCCACCAGTCTGATCTACAATGAGCAGTTCTTC
V: TRBV24-1
size: .
J: TRBJ2-1
D: .

CDR3: CASSPPGGSGKLFF
DNA: TGTGCCAGCAGCCCCCCAGGAGGGAGTGGAAAACTGTTTTTT
V: TRBV7-2
size: .
J: TRBJ1-4
D: .

CDR3: CASSGNPGPGTGNSPLHF
DNA: TGTGCCAGCAGCGGGAACCCGGGACCAGGAACGGGTAATTCACCCCTCCACTTT
V: TRBV25-1
size: .
J: TRBJ1-6
D: .

CDR3: CASSLSLAGGYNEQFF
DNA: TGTGCCAGCAGTTTATCATTAGCGGGCGGATACAATGAGCAGTTCTTC
V: TRBV27
size: .
J: TRBJ2-1
D: TRBD2

CDR3: CASSPPGLDQNIQYF
DNA: TGTGCCAGCTCACCACCGGGGCTAGACCAAAACATTCAGTACTTC
V: TRBV18
size: .
J: TRBJ2-4
D: .

CDR3: CASSPGRGLGNTIYF
DNA: TGTGCCAGCAGTCCCGGTCGGGGGCTTGGAAACACCATATATTTT
V: TRBV12-3/TRBV12-4
size: .
J: TRBJ1-3
D: .

CDR3: CASSLARSPLWTGELFF
DNA: TGTGCCAGCAGCTTAGCGCGGTCCCCTTTGTGGACCGGGGAGCTGTTTTTT
V: TRBV7-8
size: .
J: TRBJ2-2
D: .

CDR3: CSAPQGVSTDTQYF
DNA: TGCAGTGCTCCACAGGGGGTTAGCACAGATACGCAGTATTTT
V: TRBV20-1
size: .
J: TRBJ2-3
D: TRBD1

CDR3: CSASLASTGTNYGYTF
DNA: TGCAGTGCTAGTCTTGCGAGTACAGGGACCAACTATGGCTACACCTTC
V: TRBV20-1
size: .
J: TRBJ1-2
D: .

CDR3: CSVVERGGRETQYF
DNA: TGCAGCGTTGTGGAGCGGGGGGGTAGGGAGACCCAGTACTTC
V: TRBV29-1
size: .
J: TRBJ2-5
D: TRBD2

CDR3: CASSLTRTDGYTF
DNA: TGTGCCAGCAGCCTCACCCGGACAGATGGCTACACCTTC
V: TRBV7-9
size: .
J: TRBJ1-2
D: .

CDR3: CASSIKDRAAGYTF
DNA: TGTGCCAGCAGCATTAAGGACAGGGCCGCAGGCTACACCTTC
V: TRBV28
size: once
J: TRBJ1-2
D: TRBD1

CDR3: CSVDAGFAKNIQYF
DNA: TGCAGCGTTGACGCAGGTTTTGCCAAAAACATTCAGTACTTC
V: TRBV29-1
size: .
J: TRBJ2-4
D: .

CDR3: CASSVRDSRWTGELFF
DNA: TGTGCCAGCAGCGTAAGGGACAGTCGCTGGACCGGGGAGCTGTTTTTT
V: TRBV9
size: .
J: TRBJ2-2
D: TRBD1

CDR3: CASSLTGERSYEQYF
DNA: TGCGCCAGCAGCCTGACAGGGGAACGCTCCTACGAGCAGTACTTC
V: TRBV5-1
size: .
J: TRBJ2-7
D: TRBD1

CDR3: CASSLGTVSDSPLHF
DNA: TGTGCCAGCAGCTTAGGGACCGTCTCGGATTCACCCCTCCACTTT
V: TRBV7-9
size: .
J: TRBJ1-6
D: .

CDR3: CSATQGLTEAFF
DNA: TGCAGTGCCACCCAGGGTTTAACTGAAGCTTTCTTT
V: TRBV20-1
size: .
J: TRBJ1-1
D: .

CDR3: CASSVTSSGNTIYF
DNA: TGTGCCAGCAGCGTTACTAGCTCTGGAAACACCATATATTTT
V: TRBV9
size: .
J: TRBJ1-3
D: .

CDR3: CASSLEKGGASYEQYF
DNA: TGCGCCAGCAGCTTGGAGAAGGGAGGAGCTTCCTACGAGCAGTACTTC
V: TRBV5-1
size: .
J: TRBJ2-7
D: .